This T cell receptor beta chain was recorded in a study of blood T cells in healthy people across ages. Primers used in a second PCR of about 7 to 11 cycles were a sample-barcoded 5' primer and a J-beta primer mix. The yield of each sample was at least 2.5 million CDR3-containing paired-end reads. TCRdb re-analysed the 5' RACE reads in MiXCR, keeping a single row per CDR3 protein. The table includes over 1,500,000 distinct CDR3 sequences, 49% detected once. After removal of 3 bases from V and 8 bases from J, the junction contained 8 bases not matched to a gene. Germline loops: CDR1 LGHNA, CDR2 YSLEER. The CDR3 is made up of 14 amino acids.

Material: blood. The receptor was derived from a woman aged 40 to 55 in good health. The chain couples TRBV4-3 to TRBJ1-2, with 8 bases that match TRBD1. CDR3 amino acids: CASSQATGAVGYTF. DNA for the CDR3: TGCGCCAGCAGCCAGGCGACAGGGGCGGTCGGCTACACCTTC.